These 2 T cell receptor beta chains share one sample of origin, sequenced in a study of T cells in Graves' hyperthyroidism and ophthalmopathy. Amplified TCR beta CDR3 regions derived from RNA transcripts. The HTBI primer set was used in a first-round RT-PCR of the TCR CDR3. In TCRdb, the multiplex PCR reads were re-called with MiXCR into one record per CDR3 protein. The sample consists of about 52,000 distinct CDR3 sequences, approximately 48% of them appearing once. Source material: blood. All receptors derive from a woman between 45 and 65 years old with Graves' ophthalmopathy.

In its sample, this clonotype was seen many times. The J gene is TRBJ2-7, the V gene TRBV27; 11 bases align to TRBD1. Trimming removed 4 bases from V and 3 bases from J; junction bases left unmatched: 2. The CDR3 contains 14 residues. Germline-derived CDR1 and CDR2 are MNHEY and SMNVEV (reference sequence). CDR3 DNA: TGTGCCAGCAGTTCGGGGACAGGGGGCTACGAGCAGTACTTC. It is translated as CASSSGTGGYEQYF.

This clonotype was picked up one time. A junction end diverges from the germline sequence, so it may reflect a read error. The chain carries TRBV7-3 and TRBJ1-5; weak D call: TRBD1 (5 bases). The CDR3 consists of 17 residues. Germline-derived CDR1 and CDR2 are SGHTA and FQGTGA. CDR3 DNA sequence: TGCGCCAGCAGCCAAGACAGACGGCAGGGCTTGAATCAGCCCCAGCATTTT. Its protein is CASSQDRRQGLNQPQHF.